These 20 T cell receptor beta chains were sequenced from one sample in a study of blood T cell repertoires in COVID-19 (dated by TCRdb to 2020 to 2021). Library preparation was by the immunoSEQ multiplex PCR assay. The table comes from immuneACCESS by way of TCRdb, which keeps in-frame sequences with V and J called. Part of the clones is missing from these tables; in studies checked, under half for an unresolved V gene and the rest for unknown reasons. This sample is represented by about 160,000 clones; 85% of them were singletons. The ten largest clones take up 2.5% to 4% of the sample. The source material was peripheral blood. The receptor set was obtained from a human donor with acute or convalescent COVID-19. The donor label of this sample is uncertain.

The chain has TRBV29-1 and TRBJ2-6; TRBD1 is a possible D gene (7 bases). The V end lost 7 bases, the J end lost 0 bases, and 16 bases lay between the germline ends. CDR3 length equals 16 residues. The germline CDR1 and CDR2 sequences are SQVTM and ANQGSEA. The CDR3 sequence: CSATGGTVSGANVLTF. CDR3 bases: TGCAGCGCTACTGGGGGGACAGTCTCTGGGGCCAACGTCCTGACTTTC.

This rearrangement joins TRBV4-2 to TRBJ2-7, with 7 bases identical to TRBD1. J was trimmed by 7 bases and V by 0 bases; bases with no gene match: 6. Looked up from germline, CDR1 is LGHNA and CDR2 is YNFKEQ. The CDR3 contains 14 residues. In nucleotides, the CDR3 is TGTGCCAGCAGCCAAGATAAGTCAGGGGGTGAGCAGTACTTC. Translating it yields CASSQDKSGGEQYF.

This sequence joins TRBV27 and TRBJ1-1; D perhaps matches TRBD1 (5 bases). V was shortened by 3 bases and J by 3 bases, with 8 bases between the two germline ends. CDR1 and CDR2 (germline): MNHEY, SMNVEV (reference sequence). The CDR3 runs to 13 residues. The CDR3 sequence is CASSFKGYTEAFF. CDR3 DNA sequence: TGTGCCAGCAGTTTTAAGGGGTACACTGAAGCTTTCTTT.

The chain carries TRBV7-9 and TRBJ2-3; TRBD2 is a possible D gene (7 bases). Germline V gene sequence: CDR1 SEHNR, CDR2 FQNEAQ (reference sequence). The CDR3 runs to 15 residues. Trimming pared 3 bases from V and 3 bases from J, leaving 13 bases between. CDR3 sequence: CASSFNRGATDTQYF. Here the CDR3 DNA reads TGTGCCAGCAGCTTCAATCGGGGGGCGACAGATACGCAGTATTTT. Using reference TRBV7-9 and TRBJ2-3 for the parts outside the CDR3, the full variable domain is DTGVSQNPRHKITKRGQNVTFRCDPISEHNRLYWYRQTLGQGPEFLTYFQNEAQLEKSRLLSDRFSAERPKGSFSTLEIQRTEQGDSAMYLCASSFNRGATDTQYFGPGTRLTVL.

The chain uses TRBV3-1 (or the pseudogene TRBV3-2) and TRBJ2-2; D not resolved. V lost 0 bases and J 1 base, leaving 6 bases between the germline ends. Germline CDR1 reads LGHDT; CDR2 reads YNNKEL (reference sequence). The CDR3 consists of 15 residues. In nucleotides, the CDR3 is TGTGCCAGCAGCCAAGAACTGATGAACACCGGGGAGCTGTTTTTT. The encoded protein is CASSQELMNTGELFF.

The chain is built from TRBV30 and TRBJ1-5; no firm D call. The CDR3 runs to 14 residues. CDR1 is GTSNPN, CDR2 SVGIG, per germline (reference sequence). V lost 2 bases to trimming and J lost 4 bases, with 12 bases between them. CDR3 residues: CAWSRGRGNQPQHF. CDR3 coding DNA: TGTGCCTGGAGTCGAGGAAGAGGGAATCAGCCCCAGCATTTT.

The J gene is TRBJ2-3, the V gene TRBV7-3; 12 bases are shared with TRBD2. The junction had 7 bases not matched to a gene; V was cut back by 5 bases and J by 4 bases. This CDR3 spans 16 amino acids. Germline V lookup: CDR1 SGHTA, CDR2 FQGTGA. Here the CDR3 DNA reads TGTGCCAGCAGCCGCCCTCTAGCGGGGGGGCCAGATACGCAGTATTTT. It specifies CASSRPLAGGPDTQYF.

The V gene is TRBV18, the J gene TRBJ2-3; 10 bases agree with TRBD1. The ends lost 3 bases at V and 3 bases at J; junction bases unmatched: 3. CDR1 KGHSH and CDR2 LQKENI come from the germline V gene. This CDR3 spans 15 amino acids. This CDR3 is CASSPDRGQTDTQYF. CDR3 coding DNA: TGTGCCAGCTCACCTGACAGGGGGCAAACAGATACGCAGTATTTT. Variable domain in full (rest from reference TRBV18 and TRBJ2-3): NAGVMQNPRHLVRRRGQEARLRCSPMKGHSHVYWYRQLPEEGLKFMVYLQKENIIDESGMPKERFSAEFPKEGPSILRIQQVVRGDSAAYFCASSPDRGQTDTQYFGPGTRLTVL.

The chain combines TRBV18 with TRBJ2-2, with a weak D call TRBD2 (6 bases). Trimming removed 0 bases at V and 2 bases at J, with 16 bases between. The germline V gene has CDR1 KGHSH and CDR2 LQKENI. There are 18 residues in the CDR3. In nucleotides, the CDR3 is TGTGCCAGCTCACCACCCCTTTCGGCTAGCGTCAACACCGGGGAGCTGTTTTTT. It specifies CASSPPLSASVNTGELFF.

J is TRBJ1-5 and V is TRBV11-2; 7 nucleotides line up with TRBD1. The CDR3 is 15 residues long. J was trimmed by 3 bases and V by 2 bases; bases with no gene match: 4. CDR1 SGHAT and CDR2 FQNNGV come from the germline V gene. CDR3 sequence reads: CASSLPGGNNQPQHF. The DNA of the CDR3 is TGTGCCAGCAGCTTACCAGGGGGAAACAATCAGCCCCAGCATTTT.

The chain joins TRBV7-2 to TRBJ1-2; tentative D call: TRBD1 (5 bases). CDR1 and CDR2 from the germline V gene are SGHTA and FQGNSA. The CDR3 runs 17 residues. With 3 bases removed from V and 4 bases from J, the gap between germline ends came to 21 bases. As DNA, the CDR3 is TGTGCCAGCAGCTTCGACGGTACGGACATCGGCTTCTATGGCTACACCTTC. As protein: CASSFDGTDIGFYGYTF.

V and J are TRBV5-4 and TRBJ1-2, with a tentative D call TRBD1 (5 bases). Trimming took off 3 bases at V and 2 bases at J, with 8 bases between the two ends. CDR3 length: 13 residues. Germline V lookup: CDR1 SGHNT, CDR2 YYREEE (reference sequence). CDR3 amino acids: CASSYRQNYGYTF. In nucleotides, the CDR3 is TGTGCCAGCAGCTATAGACAGAACTATGGCTACACCTTC.

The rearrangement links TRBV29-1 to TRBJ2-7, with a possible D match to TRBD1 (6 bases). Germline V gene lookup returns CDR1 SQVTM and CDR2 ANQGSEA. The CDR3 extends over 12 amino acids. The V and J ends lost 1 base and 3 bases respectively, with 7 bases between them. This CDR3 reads CSVEGGHYEQYF. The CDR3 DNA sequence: TGCAGCGTTGAAGGGGGACACTACGAGCAGTACTTC.

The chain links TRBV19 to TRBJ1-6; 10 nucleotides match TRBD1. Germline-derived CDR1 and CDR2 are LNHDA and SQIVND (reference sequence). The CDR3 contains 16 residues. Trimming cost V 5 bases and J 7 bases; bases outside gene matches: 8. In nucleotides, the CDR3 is TGTGCCAGTAGTGCGGACAGGGGGAAGCGCAATTCACCCCTCCACTTT. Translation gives CASSADRGKRNSPLHF.

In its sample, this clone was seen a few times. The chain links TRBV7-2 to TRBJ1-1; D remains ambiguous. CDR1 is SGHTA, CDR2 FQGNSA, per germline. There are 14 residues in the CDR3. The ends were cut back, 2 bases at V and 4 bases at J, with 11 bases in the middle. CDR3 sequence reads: CASSLSRGGTEAFF. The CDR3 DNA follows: TGTGCCAGCAGCTTAAGTCGGGGTGGCACTGAAGCTTTCTTT.

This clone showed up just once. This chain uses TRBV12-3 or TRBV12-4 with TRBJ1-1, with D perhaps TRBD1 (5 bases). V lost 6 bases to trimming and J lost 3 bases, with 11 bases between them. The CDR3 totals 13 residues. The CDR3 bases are TGTGCCAGCAGGGGCACAGGTTACACTGAAGCTTTCTTT. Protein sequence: CASRGTGYTEAFF.

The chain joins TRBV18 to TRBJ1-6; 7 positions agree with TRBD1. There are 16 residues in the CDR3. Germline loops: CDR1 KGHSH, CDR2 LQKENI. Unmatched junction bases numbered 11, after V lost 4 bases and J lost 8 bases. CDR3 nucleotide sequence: TGTGCCAGCTCACTTGGACCCCGGACAGGAGATTCACCCCTCCACTTT. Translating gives CASSLGPRTGDSPLHF. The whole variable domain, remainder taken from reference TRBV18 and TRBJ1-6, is NAGVMQNPRHLVRRRGQEARLRCSPMKGHSHVYWYRQLPEEGLKFMVYLQKENIIDESGMPKERFSAEFPKEGPSILRIQQVVRGDSAAYFCASSLGPRTGDSPLHFGNGTRLTVT.

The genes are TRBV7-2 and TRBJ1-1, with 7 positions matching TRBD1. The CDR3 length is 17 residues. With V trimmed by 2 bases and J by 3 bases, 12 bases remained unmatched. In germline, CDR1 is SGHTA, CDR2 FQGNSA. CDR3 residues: CASSLRQGDFRDTEAFF. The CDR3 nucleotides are TGTGCCAGCAGCTTACGGCAGGGGGATTTCAGGGACACTGAAGCTTTCTTT.

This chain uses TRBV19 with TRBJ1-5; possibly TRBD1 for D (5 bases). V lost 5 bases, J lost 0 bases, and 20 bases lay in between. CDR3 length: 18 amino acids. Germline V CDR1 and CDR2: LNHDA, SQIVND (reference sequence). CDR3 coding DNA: TGTGCCAGTAGTTCCCCGGAGGGGAGACTATATAGCAATCAGCCCCAGCATTTT. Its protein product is CASSSPEGRLYSNQPQHF.

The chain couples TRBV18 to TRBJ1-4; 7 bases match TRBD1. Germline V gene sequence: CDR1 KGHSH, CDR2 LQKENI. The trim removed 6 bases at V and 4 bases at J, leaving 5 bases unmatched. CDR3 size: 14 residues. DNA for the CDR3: TGTGCCAGCTCCCCTACAGGGGTTAATGAAAAACTGTTTTTT. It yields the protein CASSPTGVNEKLFF.